This T cell receptor (beta chain) emerged from a study of metastatic and nonmetastatic thyroid tumors. At the level of the study: Both malignant and benign thyroid patients supplied peripheral blood and tumor or nodule tissue samples, across which the repertoires of these patients were then compared. Overall study results and limits: In blood and tumor, TCR beta diversity was reportedly significantly higher in malignant thyroid tumors than in benign nodules.

Note on this clone: Its specificity is unknown.

Patients had received no treatment of any kind before thyroid surgery. This CDR3 is built from 16 residues. V lost 5 bases, J lost 4 bases, and 15 bases lay in between. CDR1 and CDR2 from the germline V gene are MDHEN and SYDVKM. In the original analysis: The study took CDR3 differences across clinicopathological groups and made a distant-metastasis classifier for papillary thyroid cancer from them. TCRdb re-clonotyped the PCR reads via MiXCR. In this record, the V and J calls reflect TCRdb's handling and not the investigators' own analysis. The table lists over 20,000 clones, around a third of them singletons, with 14% in the top ten.

The sequenced material came from blood. The genes are TRBV28 and TRBJ1-6; maybe TRBD1 (5 bases). This TCR was sampled from a female donor with papillary thyroid cancer or a benign thyroid nodule (not recorded which). Some clones in this sample may be carry-over from other donors' samples. This chain's CDR3 is CASSGSGRAYNSPLHF. The CDR3 DNA sequence: TGTGCCAGCAGTGGATCAGGGAGGGCGTATAATTCACCCCTCCACTTT.